A selection of T cell receptor beta chains follows, all from one sample in a study of a mutant IDH1 vaccine in newly diagnosed glioma. No antigen is known for these receptors. Libraries were prepared by immunoSEQ multiplex PCR; TCRdb keeps only in-frame clonotypes and omits some of them. The repertoire holds nearly 55,000 clones, approximately 81% seen once, with 3% to 4% in the top ten. This specimen was PBMCs, taken from a glioma patient whose treatment included an IDH1 peptide vaccine. These receptors came from a man under 40 with glioma. Both conserved end residues are part of each CDR3. D genes are given only for firm matches. The size entry is marked missing in some rows and otherwise reads once, few, many or a size class.

size	J	D	V	CDR3	DNA
NA	TRBJ1-5	TRBD1	TRBV27	CASRRQGASNQPQHF	TGTGCCAGCAGACGACAGGGGGCGAGCAATCAGCCCCAGCATTTT
NA	TRBJ2-1	TRBD1	TRBV7-9	CASSRGRQGGNNEQFF	TGTGCCAGCAGCCGCGGGAGACAGGGGGGCAACAATGAGCAGTTCTTC
once	TRBJ2-2	NA	TRBV7-6	CASSSHSHHTGELFF	TGTGCCAGCAGCTCCCACAGCCACCACACCGGGGAGCTGTTTTTT
NA	TRBJ1-1	TRBD1	TRBV7-9	CASSFGQGQNTEAFF	TGTGCCAGCAGCTTCGGACAGGGCCAGAACACTGAAGCTTTCTTT
NA	TRBJ1-5	NA	TRBV30	CAWSGDTTNQPQHF	TGTGCCTGGAGTGGGGACACGACCAATCAGCCCCAGCATTTT
NA	TRBJ2-5	NA	TRBV5-1	CASSLPSPGGETQYF	TGCGCCAGCAGCTTGCCGTCCCCAGGTGGGGAGACCCAGTACTTC
NA	TRBJ2-7	NA	TRBV7-9	CASSFETRVSKSYEQYF	TGTGCCAGCAGCTTCGAGACCCGAGTATCAAAATCCTACGAGCAGTACTTC
NA	TRBJ2-5	NA	TRBV5-4	CASPEQFSRTQYF	TGTGCCAGTCCCGAACAGTTCTCACGGACCCAGTACTTC
NA	TRBJ2-5	NA	TRBV5-1	CASSVPDGKIQETQYF	TGCGCCAGCAGCGTACCGGACGGGAAAATCCAAGAGACCCAGTACTTC
few	TRBJ2-7	TRBD2	TRBV5-5	CASSLAGTREYEQYF	TGTGCCAGCAGCTTGGCCGGGACTAGGGAATACGAGCAGTACTTC
NA	TRBJ2-2	NA	TRBV6-5	CASTYGGLNTGELFF	TGTGCCAGCACCTACGGGGGCCTGAACACCGGGGAGCTGTTTTTT